This TCR beta chain was retrieved from a study of blood T cell repertoires in COVID-19. Study-level background: Acute and convalescent COVID-19 samples came from the United States, Italy and Spain. In each case, the material was cDNA or gDNA derived from T cells, B-cell-depleted T cells, or PBMCs.

In germline, CDR1 is MNHEY, CDR2 SVGAGI. This CDR3 region has 14 residues. The V gene lost 3 bases and the J gene lost 4 bases, with 9 bases spanning the gap. As originally analysed: Scientists estimated how many nucleated cells there were by amplifying reference gene primers. Method: immunoSEQ multiplex PCR; TCRdb's copy keeps in-frame clones and lacks some. V and J calls and clone size are copied from that table; D and trimming were computed from the DNA. The profile covers about 100,000 clones, with about 77% appearing a single time and about 12% taken by the ten largest. V usage is TRBV6-5 and J usage is TRBJ1-4, with a weak D call TRBD1 (5 bases). Sequenced input: peripheral blood. The TCR was taken from a woman in her 70s with acute or convalescent COVID-19. The chain's CDR3 is CASSYDSINEKLFF. CDR3 nucleotides: TGTGCCAGCAGTTATGACAGCATTAATGAAAAACTGTTTTTT.